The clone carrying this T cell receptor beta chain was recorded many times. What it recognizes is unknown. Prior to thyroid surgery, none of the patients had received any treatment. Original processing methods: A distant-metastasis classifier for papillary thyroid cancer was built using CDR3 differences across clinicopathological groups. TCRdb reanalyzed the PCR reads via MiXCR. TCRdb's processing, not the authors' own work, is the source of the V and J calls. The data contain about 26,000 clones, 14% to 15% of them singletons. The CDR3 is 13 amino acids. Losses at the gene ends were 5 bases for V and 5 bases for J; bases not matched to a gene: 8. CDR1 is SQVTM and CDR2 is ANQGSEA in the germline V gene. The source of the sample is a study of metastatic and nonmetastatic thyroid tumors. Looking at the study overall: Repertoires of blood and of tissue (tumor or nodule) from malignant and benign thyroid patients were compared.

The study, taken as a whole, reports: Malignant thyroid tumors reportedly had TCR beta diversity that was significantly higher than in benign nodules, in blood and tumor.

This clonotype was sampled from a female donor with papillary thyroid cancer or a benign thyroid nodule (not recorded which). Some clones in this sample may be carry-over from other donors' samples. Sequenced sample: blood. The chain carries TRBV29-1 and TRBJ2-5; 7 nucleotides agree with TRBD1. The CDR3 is CSVIQGRGETQYF. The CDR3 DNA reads TGCAGCGTTATACAGGGGCGCGGGGAGACCCAGTACTTC.